The 28 T cell receptor beta chains below were found in one sample sequenced in a study of neurological immune-mediated disorders. One entry per CDR3 protein, called by TCRdb with MiXCR from the 5' RACE reads. Here the sample spans more than 45,000 distinct CDR3 sequences, about 3.7% being singletons. Sequenced sample: PBMCs. These receptor sequences come from a man aged 35-49 years with multiple sclerosis.

This clonotype has at least ten counts. This chain uses TRBV20-1 with TRBJ1-6; D perhaps matches TRBD1 (5 bases). Germline CDR1 DFQATT, CDR2 SNEGSKA (reference sequence). The CDR3 length is 14 residues. V lost 1 base to trimming and J lost 7 bases, with 11 bases between them. The CDR3: CSARVAGVNSPLHF. The CDR3, as DNA: TGCAGTGCTAGAGTGGCGGGGGTGAATTCACCCCTCCACTTT.

This clonotype was seen ten or more times. The chain combines TRBV20-1 with TRBJ1-1, with D unclear. CDR1 is DFQATT and CDR2 is SNEGSKA in the germline V gene (reference sequence). Trimming stripped 0 bases from V and 1 base from J, with 3 bases between. This CDR3 comprises 12 residues. CDR3 in amino acids: CSAREQNTEAFF. CDR3 DNA: TGCAGTGCTAGAGAACAGAACACTGAAGCTTTCTTT.

The table lists this clonotype with many counts. The CDR3 here is CASREQMSLDMNTEAFF. The DNA of the CDR3 is TGTGCCAGTCGGGAACAAATGTCCCTGGACATGAACACTGAAGCTTTCTTT. This chain connects TRBV6-2 or TRBV6-3 to TRBJ1-1; the D gene is possibly TRBD1 (5 bases). Germline loops: CDR1 MNHEY, CDR2 SVGEGT. V lost 9 bases and J 0 bases, leaving 23 bases between the germline ends. CDR3 size: 17 residues.

In this sample, this clonotype turned up many times. V is TRBV7-8 and J is TRBJ1-4, with D hard to call. The CDR3 has 16 residues. CDR1 SGHVS and CDR2 FQNEAQ come from the germline V gene. Trimming shortened V by 6 bases and J by 0 bases, and 14 bases separated the two germline ends. CDR3 nucleotides: TGTGCCAGCAGACGCCAGAGAGGGACAACTAATGAAAAACTGTTTTTT. This codes for CASRRQRGTTNEKLFF.

This clonotype was detected ten times or more. One end of the junction is discordant with germline, which a read error may explain. The chain uses TRBV3-1 and TRBJ1-6, with D uncertain. CDR3 length: 10 amino acids. The germline V gene has CDR1 LGHDT and CDR2 YNNKEL (reference sequence). DNA of the CDR3: TGTGCCAGCAGCGACGGGTCCCTCAACTTT. Translated, it gives CASSDGSLNF.

This clonotype was recorded many times. The J gene is TRBJ1-1, the V gene TRBV12-3 or TRBV12-4, with D maybe TRBD1 (6 bases). This CDR3 spans 14 amino acids. Deletions cut 6 bases from V and 7 bases from J, with 18 bases between. The CDR3 bases are TGTGCCAGCAGCCCCGGGGGCGCGGTCGGTGAAGCTTTCTTT. Translation gives CASSPGGAVGEAFF.

This clonotype was counted many times. The chain combines TRBV6-1 with TRBJ1-1; the D gene is possibly TRBD1 (6 bases). Trimming removed 6 bases at V and 4 bases at J, with 12 bases between. This CDR3 is 13 amino acids long. The germline gives CDR1 MNHNS, CDR2 SASEGT. CDR3 sequence (DNA): TGTGCCAGCAGCCTAAGGGGGGCCACTGAAGCTTTCTTT. Amino acids: CASSLRGATEAFF.

This chain links TRBV20-1 with TRBJ1-3; D is ambiguous. This CDR3 contains 14 residues. The V end was cut by 6 bases, the J end by 0 bases, with 12 bases between. Germline V CDR1 and CDR2: DFQATT, SNEGSKA (reference sequence). The CDR3 bases are TGCAGTGCGGGAAAGGGTATCTCTGGAAACACCATATATTTT. Translating it yields CSAGKGISGNTIYF.

This clonotype was observed many times. The chain combines TRBV4-1 with TRBJ2-7, with TRBD2 matching over 7 bases. Germline CDR1 and CDR2: MGHRA and YSYEKL. The CDR3 sequence is 16 residues long. The V and J ends lost 5 bases and 0 bases, in that order; junction bases with no gene match: 10. The CDR3 protein is CASSDSGSADSYEQYF. The CDR3 bases are TGCGCCAGCAGCGATAGCGGGTCAGCAGACTCCTACGAGCAGTACTTC.

This clonotype was seen many times. CDR3 amino acids: CASSVGGNNYNEQFF. In DNA form, the CDR3 reads TGTGCCAGCAGCGTAGGGGGAAACAACTACAATGAGCAGTTCTTC. This chain links TRBV9 with TRBJ2-1; D unclear. Trimming stripped 0 bases from V and 3 bases from J, with 10 bases between. Germline V gives CDR1 SGDLS, CDR2 YYNGEE. The CDR3 runs 15 residues.

The table lists this clonotype with many counts. This chain uses TRBV28 with TRBJ2-4; D ambiguous. CDR1 MDHEN and CDR2 SYDVKM come from the germline V gene. The CDR3 extends over 15 amino acids. V lost 10 bases to trimming and J lost 0 bases, with 16 bases between them. The CDR3 reads CATNSRALAKNIQYF. CDR3 nucleotide sequence: TGTGCCACAAACAGCCGGGCTCTAGCCAAAAACATTCAGTACTTC.

This clonotype was counted at least ten times. The rearrangement links TRBV20-1 to TRBJ2-2, with 8 bases identical to TRBD2. Losses at the gene ends were 2 bases for V and 1 base for J; bases not matched to a gene: 3. The CDR3 consists of 15 residues. CDR1 is DFQATT, CDR2 SNEGSKA, per germline (reference sequence). The CDR3 here is CSARRAGGNTGELFF. The CDR3 DNA is TGCAGTGCTAGACGTGCGGGGGGGAACACCGGGGAGCTGTTTTTT.

Many counts were recorded for this clonotype. The rearrangement uses TRBV12-3 or TRBV12-4 and TRBJ2-5, with D perhaps given as TRBD1 or TRBD2 (5 bases each). V lost 6 bases and J lost 0, with 11 bases in between. The CDR3 runs to 14 residues. CDR3 region: CASSPGRDQETQYF. Written as DNA, the CDR3 is TGTGCCAGCAGCCCGGGACGGGACCAAGAGACCCAGTACTTC.

In its sample, this clonotype was seen many times. At one end the junction does not follow the germline gene, possibly because of a read error. The chain uses TRBV4-1 and TRBJ1-1, with TRBD1 matching 8 bases. The CDR3 runs to 17 residues. Germline-derived CDR1 and CDR2 are MGHRA and YSYEKL. CDR3 sequence: CASRLTGEGGGNAEAFF. CDR3 bases: TGCGCCAGCAGGCTGACAGGGGAGGGCGGCGGGAACGCTGAAGCTTTCTTT.

This clonotype occurred many times. This sequence joins TRBV5-1 and TRBJ2-3, with a weak D call TRBD1 (6 bases). CDR3 length: 13 amino acids. Per germline, CDR1 SGHRS and CDR2 YFSETQ. V dropped 4 bases and J dropped 5 bases, with 11 bases sitting between them. DNA of the CDR3: TGCGCCAGCAGCCTGTACAGGGAAGATACGCAGTATTTT. Amino acids: CASSLYREDTQYF. The full variable domain, its missing parts supplied by reference TRBV5-1 and TRBJ2-3, is KAGVTQTPRYLIKTRGQQVTLSCSPISGHRSVSWYQQTPGQGLQFLFEYFSETQRNKGNFPGRFSGRQFSNSRSEMNVSTLELGDSALYLCASSLYREDTQYFGPGTRLTVL.

This clonotype was counted at least ten times. This chain connects TRBV3-1 to TRBJ2-7, with D maybe TRBD2 (5 bases). This CDR3 has 14 amino acids. Trimming pared 0 bases from V and 4 bases from J, leaving 10 bases between. Germline assignment: CDR1 LGHDT and CDR2 YNNKEL (reference sequence). The CDR3 spells CASSQEGRGYEQYF. The CDR3 nucleotides read TGTGCCAGCAGCCAAGAGGGCCGGGGTTACGAGCAGTACTTC.

This clonotype was counted at least ten times. The chain recombines TRBV5-1 with TRBJ2-2; D is ambiguous. V was trimmed by 6 bases and J by 4 bases, leaving 16 bases between them. The length of the CDR3 is 15 residues. Germline assignment: CDR1 SGHRS and CDR2 YFSETQ. The CDR3 DNA reads TGCGCCAGCAAAGAGAAGGACCCGAGCACCGGGGAGCTGTTTTTT. Protein product: CASKEKDPSTGELFF.

This clonotype was recorded at least ten times. The chain combines TRBV3-1 with TRBJ2-3, with D perhaps assigned TRBD1 or TRBD2 (5 bases each). The CDR3 runs 14 residues. The V and J ends lost 4 bases and 5 bases respectively, with 13 bases between them. CDR1 and CDR2 from the germline V gene are LGHDT and YNNKEL (reference sequence). The CDR3 loop reads CASSLGVVKDTQYF. DNA of the CDR3: TGTGCCAGCAGCCTGGGGGTAGTGAAAGATACGCAGTATTTT.

This clonotype has at least ten counts. The V and J genes are TRBV7-9 and TRBJ1-4; no reliable D call. V lost 5 bases, J lost 7 bases, and 20 bases lay in between. This CDR3 has 16 amino acids. The germline CDR1 and CDR2 sequences are SEHNR and FQNEAQ (reference sequence). CDR3 DNA: TGTGCCAGCAGCGAGTCCCAGGAGGGAGTGCTTGAAAAACTGTTTTTT. This encodes CASSESQEGVLEKLFF.

This clonotype has ten or more counts. The chain combines TRBV6-6 with TRBJ2-1, with a possible D match to TRBD2 (5 bases). CDR1 is MNHNY, CDR2 SVGAGI, per germline (reference sequence). The V and J ends lost 10 bases and 6 bases respectively, with 19 bases between them. This CDR3 region has 14 residues. CDR3 coding DNA: TGTGCCATCCGCGGGTCTGGAGGTCGCAATGAGCAGTTCTTC. This gives the protein CAIRGSGGRNEQFF.

In this sample, this clonotype turned up many times. The rearrangement joins TRBV20-1 to TRBJ2-1; possibly TRBD1 or TRBD2 for D (6 bases each). V gave up 0 bases and J gave up 0 bases, with 9 bases separating them. CDR1 DFQATT and CDR2 SNEGSKA come from the germline V gene (reference sequence). The CDR3 is made up of 15 amino acids. The chain's CDR3 is CSARDGGYSYNEQFF. DNA for the CDR3: TGCAGTGCTAGAGACGGGGGCTACTCCTACAATGAGCAGTTCTTC.

As for this clonotype: At one end the junction does not follow the germline gene, possibly because of a read error. The V call is TRBV18, the J call TRBJ1-5; a weak D match, TRBD1 (6 bases). CDR1 and CDR2 (germline): KGHSH, LQKENI. The CDR3 is 14 residues long. The DNA of the CDR3 is TGTGCCAGCTCACCGGGGGGCGCGGGTCAGCCCCAGAATTTT. Protein product: CASSPGGAGQPQNF.

The chain couples TRBV12-3 or TRBV12-4 to TRBJ2-7; 7 bases are a match to TRBD1. V lost 5 bases to trimming and J lost 7 bases; unmatched junction nucleotides: 11. This CDR3 comprises 14 residues. CDR3 coding DNA: TGTGCCAGCAGTCCTAGCAAGACAGGGAGAGAGCAGTACTTC. Its translation: CASSPSKTGREQYF.

A word on this clonotype: A much bigger clone sits one base away, suggesting this may be a read error. The chain joins TRBV7-9 to TRBJ2-1; TRBD2 aligns across 7 bases. The CDR3 covers 13 residues. CDR1 is SEHNR and CDR2 is FQNEAQ in the germline V gene (reference sequence). With V trimmed by 5 bases and J by 12 bases, 10 bases remained unmatched. DNA of the CDR3: TGTGCCAGCAGCCCACCCTCTAGCGGTGTGCAGTTCTTC. This codes for CASSPPSSGVQFF.

This clonotype was counted at least ten times. The rearrangement links TRBV12-3 or TRBV12-4 to TRBJ2-7; D gene unclear. This CDR3 spans 11 amino acids. Trimming stripped 5 bases from V and 0 bases from J, with 2 bases between. The CDR3 nucleotides are TGTGCCAGCAGTGCCTCCTACGAGCAGTACTTC. Its protein is CASSASYEQYF.

This clonotype was detected many times. In DNA, the CDR3 is TGTGCCAGCAGTCCCGGGAACTCCTACAATGAGCAGTTCTTC. Encoded protein: CASSPGNSYNEQFF. V and J are TRBV12-3 or TRBV12-4 and TRBJ2-1; D possibly corresponds to TRBD2 (5 bases). V was clipped by 5 bases and J by 0 bases, with 8 bases between them. The CDR3 totals 14 residues.

This clonotype was counted at least ten times. The chain is built from TRBV11-2 and TRBJ2-7; possibly TRBD1 or TRBD2 for D (6 bases each). The CDR3 extends over 17 amino acids. Trimming shortened V by 4 bases and J by 0 bases, and 19 bases separated the two germline ends. Looked up from germline, CDR1 is SGHAT and CDR2 is FQNNGV. This CDR3 reads CASSSRPGEQGSYEQYF. The CDR3 nucleotides read TGTGCCAGCAGCTCACGTCCGGGAGAACAGGGCTCCTACGAGCAGTACTTC.

The rearrangement links TRBV20-1 to TRBJ1-2; possible D gene TRBD1, 5 bases. The length of the CDR3 is 16 residues. With 3 bases removed from V and 4 bases from J, the gap between germline ends came to 21 bases. Looked up from germline, CDR1 is DFQATT and CDR2 is SNEGSKA (reference sequence). The CDR3 loop is CSARSIRQLGSYGYTF. CDR3 DNA sequence: TGCAGTGCTAGGAGTATCCGACAGCTCGGCTCCTATGGCTACACCTTC.